The 20 T cell receptor beta chains below were found in one sample sequenced in a study of shared clonotypes between healthy human individuals. Naive CD8 cells lacked CD45RO and underwent positive selection for CCR7, leaving out terminally differentiated effector memory CD45RA+ cells. Clones were sequenced by immunoSEQ multiplex PCR, and TCRdb holds only the in-frame ones, with some missing. The sample includes about 2,100,000 clones, roughly 91% of them seen just once. The sequenced sample consisted of naive CD8+ T cells from PBMCs. These receptors originate from a man between 18 and 29 years old in good health. Some clones in this sample may be carry-over from other donors' samples.

This clone was seen only once. This chain joins TRBV5-1 and TRBJ1-2, with TRBD1 matching 8 bases. V was pared by 5 bases and J by 5 bases, with 8 bases of the junction left unmatched. Per the germline V gene, CDR1 is SGHRS and CDR2 is YFSETQ. The CDR3 loop spans 14 amino acids. CDR3 loop: CASRDTGGPYGYTF. CDR3 DNA sequence: TGCGCCAGCAGGGACACAGGGGGACCATATGGCTACACCTTC. Looking up the rest from reference TRBV5-1 and TRBJ1-2 gives the full variable domain: KAGVTQTPRYLIKTRGQQVTLSCSPISGHRSVSWYQQTPGQGLQFLFEYFSETQRNKGNFPGRFSGRQFSNSRSEMNVSTLELGDSALYLCASRDTGGPYGYTFGSGTRLTVV.

This clone appeared a single time. V gene TRBV29-1 combines with J gene TRBJ2-1; D possibly corresponds to TRBD2 (6 bases). The V gene lost 6 bases and the J gene lost 3 bases, with 15 bases spanning the gap. The CDR3 consists of 14 residues. Germline assignment: CDR1 SQVTM and CDR2 ANQGSEA. This CDR3 is CSVAPGLRYNEQFF. CDR3 coding DNA: TGCAGCGTCGCTCCGGGACTGCGCTACAATGAGCAGTTCTTC.

V gene TRBV7-8 combines with J gene TRBJ1-1; D gene uncertain. Between the trimmed V and J ends, which lost 5 bases and 4 bases, there was a span of 11 bases. The CDR3 is 13 amino acids. Per the germline V gene, CDR1 is SGHVS and CDR2 is FQNEAQ. CDR3 protein: CASSLRSVTEAFF. The CDR3 nucleotides read TGTGCCAGCAGCCTAAGAAGCGTCACTGAAGCTTTCTTT.

V and J are TRBV12-1 and TRBJ2-3. TRBV12-1 counts as a pseudogene. The CDR3 runs 15 residues. In DNA form, the CDR3 reads TGTGCCAGCAGCGCGAACGCCAAGGTCACAGATACGCAGTATTTT. Amino acid sequence: CASSANAKVTDTQYF.

With respect to this clone: Other DNA sequences within the sample encode an identical CDR3. V and J are TRBV30 and TRBJ1-1; no clear D gene. This CDR3 contains 13 residues. In germline, CDR1 is GTSNPN, CDR2 SVGIG (reference sequence). The V end lost 0 bases, the J end lost 2 bases, and 7 bases lay between the germline ends. The CDR3 region has the DNA TGTGCCTGGAGTGTACTGGGAAACACTGAAGCTTTCTTT. It is translated as CAWSVLGNTEAFF.

The chain's CDR3 is CASSWGLKGENTEAFF. The CDR3 DNA reads TGCGCCAGCAGTTGGGGGCTTAAGGGTGAGAACACTGAAGCTTTCTTT. The V and J genes are TRBV5-1 and TRBJ1-1, with D possibly being TRBD1 (6 bases). Looked up from germline, CDR1 is SGHRS and CDR2 is YFSETQ. Trimming left V 5 bases short and J 1 base short, with 18 bases between. The length of the CDR3 is 16 residues. The entire variable domain, with the rest obtained from reference TRBV5-1 and TRBJ1-1, is as follows: KAGVTQTPRYLIKTRGQQVTLSCSPISGHRSVSWYQQTPGQGLQFLFEYFSETQRNKGNFPGRFSGRQFSNSRSEMNVSTLELGDSALYLCASSWGLKGENTEAFFGQGTRLTVV.

The chain carries TRBV7-6 and TRBJ1-1; TRBD1 matches at 8 bases. V was pared by 1 base and J by 4 bases, with 8 bases of the junction left unmatched. CDR1 is SGHVS, CDR2 FNYEAQ, per germline. The CDR3 totals 16 residues. DNA of the CDR3: TGTGCCAGCAGCTTAGAAGCAGGGGGCAGTGTCACTGAAGCTTTCTTT. This encodes CASSLEAGGSVTEAFF.

Here the CDR3 DNA reads TGTGCCTGGAGTTTTACAGCAAGCTCTGGAAACACCATATATTTT. Residues: CAWSFTASSGNTIYF. The genes are TRBV30 and TRBJ1-3; D not certain. The CDR3 contains 15 residues. V lost 2 bases and J 0 bases, leaving 11 bases between the germline ends. Germline V gives CDR1 GTSNPN, CDR2 SVGIG (reference sequence).

J is TRBJ1-5 and V is TRBV7-8, with D unclear. Trimming shortened V by 5 bases and J by 4 bases, and 9 bases separated the two germline ends. The CDR3 is 13 residues long. The germline CDR1 and CDR2 sequences are SGHVS and FQNEAQ. Written as DNA, the CDR3 is TGTGCCAGCAGCCAGAGCCTAAATCAGCCCCAGCATTTT. Translation: CASSQSLNQPQHF. The whole variable domain, remainder taken from reference TRBV7-8 and TRBJ1-5, is GAGVSQSPRYKVAKRGQDVALRCDPISGHVSLFWYQQALGQGPEFLTYFQNEAQLDKSGLPSDRFFAERPEGSVSTLKIQRTQQEDSAVYLCASSQSLNQPQHFGDGTRLSIL.

The V gene is TRBV6-5, the J gene TRBJ2-2; 11 bases map to TRBD2. Trimming took 5 bases from V and 7 from J; bases not matched to a gene: 3. There are 14 residues in the CDR3. Germline V gene sequence: CDR1 MNHEY, CDR2 SVGAGI. The CDR3: CASSLAGGNGELFF. CDR3 nucleotide sequence: TGTGCCAGCAGTCTAGCGGGAGGTAACGGGGAGCTGTTTTTT.

This clone was picked up one time. The chain uses TRBV27 and TRBJ2-3; possibly TRBD2 for D (5 bases). Germline V gives CDR1 MNHEY, CDR2 SMNVEV (reference sequence). The CDR3 runs 14 residues. Trimming shortened V by 3 bases and J by 1 base, and 8 bases separated the two germline ends. The CDR3 reads CASSLEEGTDTQYF. For the CDR3, the DNA is TGTGCCAGCAGTTTGGAGGAGGGCACAGATACGCAGTATTTT.

The rearrangement joins TRBV10-2 to TRBJ1-3; no definite D call. V lost 8 bases and J lost 0, with 17 bases in between. The CDR3 extends over 16 amino acids. Germline assignment: CDR1 WSHSY and CDR2 SAAADI. The CDR3, as DNA: TGCGCCAGCTTATTAGTGGAGGGAGCCTCTGGAAACACCATATATTTT. Translation: CASLLVEGASGNTIYF.

The chain joins TRBV29-1 to TRBJ2-7; either TRBD1 or TRBD2 may supply D (6 bases each). Trimming pared 7 bases from V and 2 bases from J, leaving 15 bases between. Germline CDR1 is SQVTM and CDR2 is ANQGSEA. The CDR3 totals 13 residues. The CDR3 loop is CSACGGDTYEQYF. The DNA of the CDR3 is TGCAGCGCCTGCGGCGGGGACACCTACGAGCAGTACTTC.

The J gene is TRBJ2-5, the V gene TRBV11-2, with 7 positions matching TRBD2. CDR3 length: 13 residues. The junction had 5 bases not matched to a gene; V was cut back by 5 bases and J by 5 bases. Germline assignment: CDR1 SGHAT and CDR2 FQNNGV. The CDR3 DNA sequence: TGTGCCAGCAGCCGGACTAGTAAGGAGACCCAGTACTTC. Its translation: CASSRTSKETQYF.

In regard to this clone: Other DNA sequences in this specimen translate into the identical CDR3. The chain recombines TRBV4-2 with TRBJ2-7; TRBD2 matches at 9 bases. Germline-derived CDR1 and CDR2 are LGHNA and YNFKEQ. The CDR3 is 15 amino acids. V was clipped by 3 bases and J by 2 bases; unmatched bases: 5. The CDR3 nucleotides are TGTGCCAGCAGCCAGGAGACTAGCGGAACCTACGAGCAGTACTTC. Its protein is CASSQETSGTYEQYF.

As for this clone: In the same sample, other DNA sequences code for this CDR3. This rearrangement joins TRBV4-1 to TRBJ2-7; 10 bases line up with TRBD1. After removal of 0 bases from V and 5 bases from J, the junction contained 4 bases not matched to a gene. Germline CDR1 is MGHRA and CDR2 is YSYEKL. CDR3 length: 15 residues. CDR3 region: CASSQEGQGIHEQYF. As DNA, the CDR3 is TGCGCCAGCAGCCAAGAGGGACAGGGGATCCACGAGCAGTACTTC.

The chain is built from TRBV28 and TRBJ2-7; D is undetermined. The CDR3 extends over 14 amino acids. Per the germline V gene, CDR1 is MDHEN and CDR2 is SYDVKM. Trimming cost V 6 bases and J 1 base, with 13 bases left between them. The CDR3 reads CASRGSRSSYEQYF. In DNA form, the CDR3 reads TGTGCCAGCAGGGGCTCTCGATCATCCTACGAGCAGTACTTC.

The chain employs TRBV27 and TRBJ1-1; D call uncertain. The germline V and J ends were trimmed by 1 base and 0 bases, with 9 bases remaining between them. The CDR3 extends over 15 amino acids. The germline CDR1 and CDR2 sequences are MNHEY and SMNVEV (reference sequence). Here the CDR3 DNA reads TGTGCCAGCAGTTTATTAGGCAGCCTGAACACTGAAGCTTTCTTT. Residues: CASSLLGSLNTEAFF.

V gene TRBV6-6 combines with J gene TRBJ2-7; maybe TRBD1 (6 bases). V was shortened by 1 base and J by 1 base, with 11 bases between the two germline ends. In germline, CDR1 is MNHNY, CDR2 SVGAGI (reference sequence). The CDR3 is 15 residues long. The CDR3 region is CASSYWGPGSYEQYF. DNA for the CDR3: TGTGCCAGCAGTTACTGGGGGCCAGGGTCCTACGAGCAGTACTTC.

This sequence joins TRBV27 and TRBJ1-2; 7 nucleotides line up with TRBD1. J lost 5 bases, V lost 3 bases, and 6 bases had no gene match. CDR1 is MNHEY and CDR2 is SMNVEV in the germline V gene (reference sequence). The CDR3 sequence is 14 residues long. CDR3 DNA sequence: TGTGCCAGCAGTTTCAGAGGGACAGAATATGGCTACACCTTC. This encodes CASSFRGTEYGYTF.